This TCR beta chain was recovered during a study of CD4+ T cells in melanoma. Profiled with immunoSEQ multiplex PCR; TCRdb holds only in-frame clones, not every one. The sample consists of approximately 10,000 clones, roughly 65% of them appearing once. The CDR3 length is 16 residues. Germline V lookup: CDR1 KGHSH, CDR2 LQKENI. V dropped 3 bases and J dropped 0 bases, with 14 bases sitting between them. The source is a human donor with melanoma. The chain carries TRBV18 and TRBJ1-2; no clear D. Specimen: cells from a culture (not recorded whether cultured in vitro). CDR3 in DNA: TGTGCCAGCTCACCCAAAATTGGACGGTCTAACTATGGCTACACCTTC. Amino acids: CASSPKIGRSNYGYTF.